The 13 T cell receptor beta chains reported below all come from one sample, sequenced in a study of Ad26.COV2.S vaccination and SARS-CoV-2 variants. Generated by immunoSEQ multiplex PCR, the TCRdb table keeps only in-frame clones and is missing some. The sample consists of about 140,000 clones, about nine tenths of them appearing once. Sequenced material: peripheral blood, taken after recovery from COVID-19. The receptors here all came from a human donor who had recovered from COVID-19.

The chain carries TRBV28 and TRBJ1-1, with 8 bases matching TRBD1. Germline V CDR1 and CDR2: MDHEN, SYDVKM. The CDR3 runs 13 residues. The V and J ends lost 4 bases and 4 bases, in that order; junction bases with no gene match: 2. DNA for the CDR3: TGTGCCAGCAGTTCCAGGGGGCGCACTGAAGCTTTCTTT. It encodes CASSSRGRTEAFF.

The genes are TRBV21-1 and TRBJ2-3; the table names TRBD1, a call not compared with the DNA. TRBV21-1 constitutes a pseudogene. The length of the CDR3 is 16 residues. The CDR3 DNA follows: TGTGCCAGCAGCAAAGCACCGACAGGGCGGCAAGATACGCAGTATTTT. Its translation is CASSKAPTGRQDTQYF.

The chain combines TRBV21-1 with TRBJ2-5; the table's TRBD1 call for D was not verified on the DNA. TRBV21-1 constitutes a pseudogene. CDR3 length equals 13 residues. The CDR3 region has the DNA TGTGCCAGCAGCAAGTCGACAGGGGAGACCCAGTACTTC. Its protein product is CASSKSTGETQYF.

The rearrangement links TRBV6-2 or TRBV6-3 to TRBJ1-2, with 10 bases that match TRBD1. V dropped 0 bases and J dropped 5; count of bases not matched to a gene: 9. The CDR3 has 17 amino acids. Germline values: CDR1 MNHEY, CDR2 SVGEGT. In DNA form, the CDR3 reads TGTGCCAGCAGTTACTCCCACTCCGGGACAGGGGATTATGGCTACACCTTC. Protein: CASSYSHSGTGDYGYTF.

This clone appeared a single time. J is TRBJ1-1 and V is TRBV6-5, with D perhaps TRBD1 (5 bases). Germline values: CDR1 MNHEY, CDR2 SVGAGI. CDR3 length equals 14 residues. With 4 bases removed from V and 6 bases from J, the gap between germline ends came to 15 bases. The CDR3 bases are TGTGCCAGCAGTTCGGACCGGGGCCGGGCTGAAGCTTTCTTT. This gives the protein CASSSDRGRAEAFF.

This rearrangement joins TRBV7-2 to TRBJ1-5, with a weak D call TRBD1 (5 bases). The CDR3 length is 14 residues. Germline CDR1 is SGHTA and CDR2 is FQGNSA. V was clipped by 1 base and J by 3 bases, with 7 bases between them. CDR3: CASSLDRPNQPQHF. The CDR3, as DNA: TGTGCCAGCAGCTTAGACAGGCCCAATCAGCCCCAGCATTTT.

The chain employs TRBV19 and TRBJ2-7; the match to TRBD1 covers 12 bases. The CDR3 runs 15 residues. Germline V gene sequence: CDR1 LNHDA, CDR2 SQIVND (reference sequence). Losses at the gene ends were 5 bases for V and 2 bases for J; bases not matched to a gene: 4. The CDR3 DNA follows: TGTGCCAGTAGTCCGGGACAGGGGGCTGCCTACGAGCAGTACTTC. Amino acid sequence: CASSPGQGAAYEQYF.

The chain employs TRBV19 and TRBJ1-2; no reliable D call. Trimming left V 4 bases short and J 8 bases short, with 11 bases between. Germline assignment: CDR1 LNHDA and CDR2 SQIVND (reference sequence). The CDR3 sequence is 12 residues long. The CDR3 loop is CASSNPLDGYTF. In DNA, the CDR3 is TGTGCCAGTAGTAACCCATTGGACGGCTACACCTTC.

CDR3 protein: CASSWSGQGGKDTQYF. The CDR3 DNA reads as TGCGCCAGCAGCTGGTCAGGACAGGGTGGAAAAGATACGCAGTATTTT. V and J are TRBV5-1 and TRBJ2-3; 8 bases match TRBD1. Germline-derived CDR1 and CDR2 are SGHRS and YFSETQ. The CDR3 has 16 residues. Losses at the gene ends were 3 bases for V and 5 bases for J; bases not matched to a gene: 11. Together with reference TRBV5-1 and TRBJ2-3, the CDR3 gives the full variable domain: KAGVTQTPRYLIKTRGQQVTLSCSPISGHRSVSWYQQTPGQGLQFLFEYFSETQRNKGNFPGRFSGRQFSNSRSEMNVSTLELGDSALYLCASSWSGQGGKDTQYFGPGTRLTVL.

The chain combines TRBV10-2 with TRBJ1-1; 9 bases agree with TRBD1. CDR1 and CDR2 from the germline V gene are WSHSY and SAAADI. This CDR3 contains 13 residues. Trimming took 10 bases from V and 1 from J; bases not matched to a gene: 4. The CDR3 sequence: CAIWDRANTEAFF. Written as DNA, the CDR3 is TGCGCCATCTGGGACAGGGCGAACACTGAAGCTTTCTTT.

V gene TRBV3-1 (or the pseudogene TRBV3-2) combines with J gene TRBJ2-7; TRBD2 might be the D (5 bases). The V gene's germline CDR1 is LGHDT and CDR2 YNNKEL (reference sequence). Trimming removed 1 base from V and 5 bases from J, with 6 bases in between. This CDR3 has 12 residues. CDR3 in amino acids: CASSQVGDEQYF. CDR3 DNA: TGTGCCAGCAGCCAAGTCGGGGACGAGCAGTACTTC.

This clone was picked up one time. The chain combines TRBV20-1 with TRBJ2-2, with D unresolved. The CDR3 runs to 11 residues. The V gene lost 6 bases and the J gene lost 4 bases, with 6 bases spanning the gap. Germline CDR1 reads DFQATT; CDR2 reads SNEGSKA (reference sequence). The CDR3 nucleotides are TGCAGTGCCCAGACCACCGGGGAGCTGTTTTTT. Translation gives CSAQTTGELFF.

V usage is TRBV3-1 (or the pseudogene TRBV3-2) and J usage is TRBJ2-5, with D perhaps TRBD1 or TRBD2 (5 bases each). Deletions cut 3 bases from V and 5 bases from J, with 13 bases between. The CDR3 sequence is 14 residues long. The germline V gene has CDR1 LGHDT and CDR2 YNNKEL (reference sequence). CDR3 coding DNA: TGTGCCAGCAGCCACACAATGGGACGGGAGACCCAGTACTTC. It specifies CASSHTMGRETQYF.